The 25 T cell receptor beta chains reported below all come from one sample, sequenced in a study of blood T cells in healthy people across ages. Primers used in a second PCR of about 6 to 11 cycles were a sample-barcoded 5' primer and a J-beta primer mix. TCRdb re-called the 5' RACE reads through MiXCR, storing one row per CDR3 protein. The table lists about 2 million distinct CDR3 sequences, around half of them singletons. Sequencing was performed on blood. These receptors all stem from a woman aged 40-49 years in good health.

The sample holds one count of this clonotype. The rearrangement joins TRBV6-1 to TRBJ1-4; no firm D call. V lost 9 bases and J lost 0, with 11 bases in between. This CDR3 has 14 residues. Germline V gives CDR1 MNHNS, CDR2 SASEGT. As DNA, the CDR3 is TGTGCCAGTGCCCTAGTCGCAACTAATGAAAAACTGTTTTTT. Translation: CASALVATNEKLFF.

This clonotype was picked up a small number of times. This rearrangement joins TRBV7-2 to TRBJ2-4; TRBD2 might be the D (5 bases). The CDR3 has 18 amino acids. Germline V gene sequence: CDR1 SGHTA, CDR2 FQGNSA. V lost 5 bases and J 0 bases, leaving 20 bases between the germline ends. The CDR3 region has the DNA TGTGCCAGCAGCCCAGTTGGGGTGGAGGTTGGAGCCAAAAACATTCAGTACTTC. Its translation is CASSPVGVEVGAKNIQYF.

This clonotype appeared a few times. The CDR3 DNA reads as TGTGCCAGCAGCTTAGTGGTCAATGCAGATACGCAGTATTTT. It translates to CASSLVVNADTQYF. The chain uses TRBV7-2 and TRBJ2-3; D call uncertain. The CDR3 extends over 14 amino acids. From germline, CDR1 is SGHTA and CDR2 FQGNSA. V lost 1 base and J lost 4, with 9 bases in between.

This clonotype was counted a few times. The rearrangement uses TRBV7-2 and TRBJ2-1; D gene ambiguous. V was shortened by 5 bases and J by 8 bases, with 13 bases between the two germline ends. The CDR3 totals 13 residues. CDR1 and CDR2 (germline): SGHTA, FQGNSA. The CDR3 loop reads CASSVDVVHEQFF. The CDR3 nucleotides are TGTGCCAGCAGCGTAGATGTAGTACATGAGCAGTTCTTC.

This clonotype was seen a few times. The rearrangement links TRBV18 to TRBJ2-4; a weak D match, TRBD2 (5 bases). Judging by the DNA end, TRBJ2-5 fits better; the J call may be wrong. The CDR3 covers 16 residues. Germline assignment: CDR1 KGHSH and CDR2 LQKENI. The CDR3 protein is CASSPGRRGYAETQYF. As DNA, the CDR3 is TGTGCCAGCTCACCAGGTCGACGGGGATATGCTGAGACCCAGTACTTC.

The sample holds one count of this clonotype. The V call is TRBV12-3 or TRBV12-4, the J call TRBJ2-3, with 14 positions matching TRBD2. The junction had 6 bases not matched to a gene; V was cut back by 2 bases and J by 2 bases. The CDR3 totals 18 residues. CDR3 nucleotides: TGTGCCAGCAGTTTACCCGGACTAGCGGGGGGATACACAGATACGCAGTATTTT. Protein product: CASSLPGLAGGYTDTQYF.

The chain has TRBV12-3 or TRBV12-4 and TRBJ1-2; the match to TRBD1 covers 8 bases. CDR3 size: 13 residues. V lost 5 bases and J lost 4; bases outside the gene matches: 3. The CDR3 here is CASSHGTGYGYTF. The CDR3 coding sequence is TGTGCCAGCAGTCACGGGACAGGCTATGGCTACACCTTC.

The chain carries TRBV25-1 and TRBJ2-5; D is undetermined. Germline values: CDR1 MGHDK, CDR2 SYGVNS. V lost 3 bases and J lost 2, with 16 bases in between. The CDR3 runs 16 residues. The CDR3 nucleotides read TGTGCCAGCAGTGAGACCGCGGTACAGCTACAAGAGACCCAGTACTTC. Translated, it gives CASSETAVQLQETQYF.

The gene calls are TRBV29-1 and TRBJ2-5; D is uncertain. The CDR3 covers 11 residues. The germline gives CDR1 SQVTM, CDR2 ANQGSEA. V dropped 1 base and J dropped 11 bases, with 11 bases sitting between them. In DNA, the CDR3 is TGCAGCGTTGAAGTTGTGGTTGAGCAGTACTTC. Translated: CSVEVVVEQYF.

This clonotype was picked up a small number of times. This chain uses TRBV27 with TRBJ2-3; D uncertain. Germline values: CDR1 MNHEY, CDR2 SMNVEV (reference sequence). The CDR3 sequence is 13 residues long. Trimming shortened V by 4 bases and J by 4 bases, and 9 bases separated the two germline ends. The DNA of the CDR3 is TGTGCCAGCAGTTGGGATGCGGCAGATACGCAGTATTTT. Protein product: CASSWDAADTQYF.

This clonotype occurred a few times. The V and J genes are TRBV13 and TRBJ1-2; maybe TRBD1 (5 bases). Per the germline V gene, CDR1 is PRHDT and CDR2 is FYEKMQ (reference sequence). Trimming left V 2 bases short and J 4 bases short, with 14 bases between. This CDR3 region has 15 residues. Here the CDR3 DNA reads TGTGCCAGCAGCTTAAGGGGTCACCTGGCCTATGGCTACACCTTC. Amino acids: CASSLRGHLAYGYTF.

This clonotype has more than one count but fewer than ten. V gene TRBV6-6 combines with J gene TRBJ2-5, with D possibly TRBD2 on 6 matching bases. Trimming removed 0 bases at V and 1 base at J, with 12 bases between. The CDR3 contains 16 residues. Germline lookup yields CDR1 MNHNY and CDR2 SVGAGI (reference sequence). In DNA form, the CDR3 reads TGTGCCAGCAGTTACTCGACGGGAGCCCTCCAAGAGACCCAGTACTTC. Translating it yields CASSYSTGALQETQYF.

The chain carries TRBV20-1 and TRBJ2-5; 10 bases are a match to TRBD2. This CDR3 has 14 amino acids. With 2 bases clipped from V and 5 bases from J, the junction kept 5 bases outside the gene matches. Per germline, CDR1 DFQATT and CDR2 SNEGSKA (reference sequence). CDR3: CSARLAGVSETQYF. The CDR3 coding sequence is TGCAGTGCTAGACTAGCGGGGGTATCGGAGACCCAGTACTTC.

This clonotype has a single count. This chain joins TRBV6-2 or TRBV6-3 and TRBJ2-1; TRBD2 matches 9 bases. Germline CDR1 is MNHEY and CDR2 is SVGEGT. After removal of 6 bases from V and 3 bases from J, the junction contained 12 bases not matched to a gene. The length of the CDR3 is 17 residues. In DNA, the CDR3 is TGTGCCAGCAGGGTTCAGTTAGCGGGGGAAAACTACAATGAGCAGTTCTTC. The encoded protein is CASRVQLAGENYNEQFF.

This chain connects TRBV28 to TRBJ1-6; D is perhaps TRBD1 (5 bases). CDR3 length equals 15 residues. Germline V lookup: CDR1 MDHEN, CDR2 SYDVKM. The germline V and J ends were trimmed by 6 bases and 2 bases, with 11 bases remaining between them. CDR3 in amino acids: CASRPETAYNSPLHF. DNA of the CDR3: TGTGCCAGCAGACCCGAGACAGCCTATAATTCACCCCTCCACTTT.

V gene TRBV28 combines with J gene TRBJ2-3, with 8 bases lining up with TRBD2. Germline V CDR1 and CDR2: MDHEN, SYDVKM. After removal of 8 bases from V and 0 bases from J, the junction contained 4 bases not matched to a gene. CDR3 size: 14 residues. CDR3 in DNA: TGTGCCAGCCGGGGGGGCTCTAGCACAGATACGCAGTATTTT. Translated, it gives CASRGGSSTDTQYF.

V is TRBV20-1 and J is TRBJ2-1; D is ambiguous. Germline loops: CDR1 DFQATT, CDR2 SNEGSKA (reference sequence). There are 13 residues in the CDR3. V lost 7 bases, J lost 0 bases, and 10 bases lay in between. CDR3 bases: TGCAGTGTAAGGCCAGCCTCCTACAATGAGCAGTTCTTC. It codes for CSVRPASYNEQFF.

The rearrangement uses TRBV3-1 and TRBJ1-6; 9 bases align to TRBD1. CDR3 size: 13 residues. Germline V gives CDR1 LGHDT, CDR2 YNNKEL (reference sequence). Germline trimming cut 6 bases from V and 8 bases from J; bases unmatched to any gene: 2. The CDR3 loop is CASSGQGYSPLHF. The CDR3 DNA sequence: TGTGCCAGCAGTGGACAGGGGTATTCACCCCTCCACTTT.

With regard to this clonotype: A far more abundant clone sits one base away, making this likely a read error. CDR3 in amino acids: CASRYTDTRYF. CDR3 nucleotides: TGTGCCAGCAGATACACAGATACGCGGTATTTT. This sequence joins TRBV2 and TRBJ2-3; the D is unclear. Germline V gene lookup returns CDR1 SNHLY and CDR2 FYNNEI. CDR3 length: 11 residues.

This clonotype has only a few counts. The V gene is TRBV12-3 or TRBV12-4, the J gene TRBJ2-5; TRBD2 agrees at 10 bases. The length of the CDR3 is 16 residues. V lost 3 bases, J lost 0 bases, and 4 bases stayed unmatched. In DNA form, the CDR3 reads TGTGCCAGCAGTTTCGTTAGCGGGGGGTACCAAGAGACCCAGTACTTC. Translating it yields CASSFVSGGYQETQYF.

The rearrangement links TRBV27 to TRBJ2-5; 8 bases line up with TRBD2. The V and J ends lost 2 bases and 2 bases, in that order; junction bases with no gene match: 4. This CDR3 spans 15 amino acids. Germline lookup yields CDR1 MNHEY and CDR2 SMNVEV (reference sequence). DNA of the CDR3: TGTGCCAGCAGTTTAACTAGCGGCATTCAAGAGACCCAGTACTTC. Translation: CASSLTSGIQETQYF.

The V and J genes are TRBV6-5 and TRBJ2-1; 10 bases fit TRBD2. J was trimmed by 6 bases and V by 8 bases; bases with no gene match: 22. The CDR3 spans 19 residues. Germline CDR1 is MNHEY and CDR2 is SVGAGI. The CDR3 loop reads CASGLSGLAPPVGSNEQFF. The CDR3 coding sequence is TGTGCCAGCGGTTTATCGGGACTAGCGCCTCCGGTGGGTAGCAATGAGCAGTTCTTC.

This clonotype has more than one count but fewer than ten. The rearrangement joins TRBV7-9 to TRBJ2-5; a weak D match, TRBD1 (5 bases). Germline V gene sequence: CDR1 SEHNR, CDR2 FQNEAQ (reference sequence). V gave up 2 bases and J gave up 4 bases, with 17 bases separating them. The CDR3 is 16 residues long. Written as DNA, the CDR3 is TGTGCCAGCAGCTTACTGGGCAGGGCAAGTGGAGAGACCCAGTACTTC. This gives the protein CASSLLGRASGETQYF.

The CDR3 DNA is TGCGCCAGCAGCCAAGATAGTAGCTCCTACAATGAGCAGTACTTC. It specifies CASSQDSSSYNEQYF. This chain uses TRBV4-3 with TRBJ2-1; D not resolved. The closer fit of TRBJ2-7 to the DNA end suggests the J call may be wrong. The V gene's germline CDR1 is LGHNA and CDR2 YSLEER. This CDR3 is 15 amino acids long.

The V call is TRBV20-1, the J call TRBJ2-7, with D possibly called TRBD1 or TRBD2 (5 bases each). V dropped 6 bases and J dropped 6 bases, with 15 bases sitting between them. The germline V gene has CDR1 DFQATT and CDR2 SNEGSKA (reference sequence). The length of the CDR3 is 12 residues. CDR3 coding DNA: TGCAGTGCCATTCCGAATGGGGGCGAGCAGTACTTC. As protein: CSAIPNGGEQYF.